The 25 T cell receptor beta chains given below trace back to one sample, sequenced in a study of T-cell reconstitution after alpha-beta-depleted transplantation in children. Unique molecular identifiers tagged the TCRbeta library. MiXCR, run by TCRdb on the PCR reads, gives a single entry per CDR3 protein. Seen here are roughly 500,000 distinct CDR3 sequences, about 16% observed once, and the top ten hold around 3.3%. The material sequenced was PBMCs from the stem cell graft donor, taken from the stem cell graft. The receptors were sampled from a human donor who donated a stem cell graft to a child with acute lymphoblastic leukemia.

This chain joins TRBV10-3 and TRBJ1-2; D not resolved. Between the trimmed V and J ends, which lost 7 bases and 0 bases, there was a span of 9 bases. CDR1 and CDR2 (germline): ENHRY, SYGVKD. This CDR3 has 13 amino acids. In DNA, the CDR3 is TGTGCCATCACCGCGACCTCTAACTATGGCTACACCTTC. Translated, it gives CAITATSNYGYTF.

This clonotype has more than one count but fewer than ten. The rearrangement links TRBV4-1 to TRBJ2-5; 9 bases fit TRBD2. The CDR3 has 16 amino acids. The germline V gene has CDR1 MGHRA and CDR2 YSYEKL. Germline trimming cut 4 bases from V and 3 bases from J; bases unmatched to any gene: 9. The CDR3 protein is CASSPSLSGGKETQYF. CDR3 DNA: TGCGCCAGCAGCCCCTCGCTGAGCGGGGGGAAAGAGACCCAGTACTTC.

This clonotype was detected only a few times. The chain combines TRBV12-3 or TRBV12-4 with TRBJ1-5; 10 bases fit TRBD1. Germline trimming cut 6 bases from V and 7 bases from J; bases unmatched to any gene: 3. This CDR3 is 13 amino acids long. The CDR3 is CASRTGGGQPQHF. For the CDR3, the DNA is TGTGCCAGCAGGACAGGGGGCGGGCAGCCCCAGCATTTT.

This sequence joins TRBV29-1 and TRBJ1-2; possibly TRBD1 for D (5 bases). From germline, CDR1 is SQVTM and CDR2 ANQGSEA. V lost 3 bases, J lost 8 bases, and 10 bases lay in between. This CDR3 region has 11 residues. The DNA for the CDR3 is TGCAGCGTTGATGGGGCCGGGGGCTACACCTTC. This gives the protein CSVDGAGGYTF. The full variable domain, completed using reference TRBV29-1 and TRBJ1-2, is SAVISQKPSRDICQRGTSLTIQCQVDSQVTMMFWYRQQPGQSLTLIATANQGSEATYESGFVIDKFPISRPNLTFSTLTVSNMSPEDSSIYLCSVDGAGGYTFGSGTRLTVV.

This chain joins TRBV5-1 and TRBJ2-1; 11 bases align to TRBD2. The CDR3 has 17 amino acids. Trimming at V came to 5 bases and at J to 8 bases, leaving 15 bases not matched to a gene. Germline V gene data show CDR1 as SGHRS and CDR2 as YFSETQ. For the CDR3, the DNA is TGCGCCAGCAGACTAGCGGGAGCAGGGGGGGGTGTTGATGAGCAGTTCTTC. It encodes CASRLAGAGGGVDEQFF.

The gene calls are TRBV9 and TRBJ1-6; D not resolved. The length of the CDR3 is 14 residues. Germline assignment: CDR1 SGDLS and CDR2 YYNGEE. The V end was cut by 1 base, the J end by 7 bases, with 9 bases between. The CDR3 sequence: CASSVLAENSPLHF. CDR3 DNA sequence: TGTGCCAGCAGCGTACTGGCAGAAAATTCACCCCTCCACTTT.

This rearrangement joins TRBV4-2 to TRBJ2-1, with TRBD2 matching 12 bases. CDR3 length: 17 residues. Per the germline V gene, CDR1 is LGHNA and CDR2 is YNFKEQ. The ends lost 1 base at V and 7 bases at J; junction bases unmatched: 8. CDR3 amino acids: CASSQGDRTSGGNEQFF. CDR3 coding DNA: TGTGCCAGCAGCCAAGGTGACCGTACTAGCGGGGGGAATGAGCAGTTCTTC.

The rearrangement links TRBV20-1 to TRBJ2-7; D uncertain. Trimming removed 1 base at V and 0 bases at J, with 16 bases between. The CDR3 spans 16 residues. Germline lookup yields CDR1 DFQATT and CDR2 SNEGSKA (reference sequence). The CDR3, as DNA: TGCAGTGCTAGAGTAGCTGGCAGGTCAGGCTCCTACGAGCAGTACTTC. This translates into CSARVAGRSGSYEQYF.

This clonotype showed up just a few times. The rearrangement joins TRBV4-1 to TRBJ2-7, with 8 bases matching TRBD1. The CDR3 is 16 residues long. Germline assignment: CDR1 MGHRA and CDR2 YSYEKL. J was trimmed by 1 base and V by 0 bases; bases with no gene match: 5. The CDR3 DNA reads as TGCGCCAGCAGCCAAGATCCAAGACAGGGGTCCTACGAGCAGTACTTC. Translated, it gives CASSQDPRQGSYEQYF.

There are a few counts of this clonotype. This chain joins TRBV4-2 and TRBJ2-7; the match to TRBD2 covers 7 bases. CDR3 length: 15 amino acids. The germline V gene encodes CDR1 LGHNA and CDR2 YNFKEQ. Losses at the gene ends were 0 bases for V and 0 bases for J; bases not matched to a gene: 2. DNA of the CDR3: TGTGCCAGCAGCCAAGATCGCGGGGGCTCCTACGAGCAGTACTTC. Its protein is CASSQDRGGSYEQYF.

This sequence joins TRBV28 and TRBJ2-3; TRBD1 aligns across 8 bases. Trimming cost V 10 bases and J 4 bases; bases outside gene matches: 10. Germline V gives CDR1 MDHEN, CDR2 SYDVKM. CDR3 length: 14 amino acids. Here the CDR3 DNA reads TGTGCCACCCTTTCAGACAGGGGTCCAGATACGCAGTATTTT. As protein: CATLSDRGPDTQYF.

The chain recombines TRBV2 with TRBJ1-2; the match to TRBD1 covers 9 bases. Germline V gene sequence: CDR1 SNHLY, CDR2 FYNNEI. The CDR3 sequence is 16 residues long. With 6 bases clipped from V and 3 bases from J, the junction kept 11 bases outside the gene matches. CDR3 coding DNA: TGTGCCAGCAGGGTCGGACAGGGGAGGCCCTACTATGGCTACACCTTC. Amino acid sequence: CASRVGQGRPYYGYTF. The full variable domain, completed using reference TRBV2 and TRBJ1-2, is EPEVTQTPSHQVTQMGQEVILRCVPISNHLYFYWYRQILGQKVEFLVSFYNNEISEKSEIFDDQFSVERPDGSNFTLKIRSTKLEDSAMYFCASRVGQGRPYYGYTFGSGTRLTVV.

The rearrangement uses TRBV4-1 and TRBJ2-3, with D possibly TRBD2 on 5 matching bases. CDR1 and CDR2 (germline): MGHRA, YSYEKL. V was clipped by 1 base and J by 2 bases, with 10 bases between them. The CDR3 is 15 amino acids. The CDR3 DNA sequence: TGCGCCAGCAGCCAAGTTACGAGGGCCACAGATACGCAGTATTTT. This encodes CASSQVTRATDTQYF.

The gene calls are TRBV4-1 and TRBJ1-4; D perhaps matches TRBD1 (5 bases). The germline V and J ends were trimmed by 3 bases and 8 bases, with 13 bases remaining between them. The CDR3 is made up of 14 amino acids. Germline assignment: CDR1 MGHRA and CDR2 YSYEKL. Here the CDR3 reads CASSHKGAGEKLFF. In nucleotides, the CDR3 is TGCGCCAGCAGCCACAAAGGGGCCGGGGAAAAACTGTTTTTT.

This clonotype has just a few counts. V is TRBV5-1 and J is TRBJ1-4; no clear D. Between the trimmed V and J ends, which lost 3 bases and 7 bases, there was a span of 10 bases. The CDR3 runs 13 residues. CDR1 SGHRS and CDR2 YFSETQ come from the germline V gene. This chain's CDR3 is CASSYGRGEKLFF. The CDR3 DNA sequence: TGCGCCAGCAGCTATGGACGAGGTGAAAAACTGTTTTTT.

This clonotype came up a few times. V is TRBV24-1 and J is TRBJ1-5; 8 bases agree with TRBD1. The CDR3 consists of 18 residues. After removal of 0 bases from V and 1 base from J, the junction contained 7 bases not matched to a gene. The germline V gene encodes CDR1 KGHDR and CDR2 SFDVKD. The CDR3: CATSDLPMDRESNQPQHF. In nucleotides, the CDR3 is TGTGCCACCAGTGATTTGCCAATGGACAGGGAAAGCAATCAGCCCCAGCATTTT.

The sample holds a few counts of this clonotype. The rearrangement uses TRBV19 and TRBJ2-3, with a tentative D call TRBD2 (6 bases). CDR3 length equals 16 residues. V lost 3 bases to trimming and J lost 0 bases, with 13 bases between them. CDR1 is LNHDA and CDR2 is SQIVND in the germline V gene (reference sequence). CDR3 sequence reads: CASSMRAGISTDTQYF. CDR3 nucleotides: TGTGCCAGTAGTATGAGGGCGGGAATTAGCACAGATACGCAGTATTTT.

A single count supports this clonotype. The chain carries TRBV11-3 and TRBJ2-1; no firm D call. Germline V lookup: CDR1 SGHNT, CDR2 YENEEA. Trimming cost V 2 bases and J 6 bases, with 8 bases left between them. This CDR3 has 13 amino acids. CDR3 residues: CASSLPLSNEQFF. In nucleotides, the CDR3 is TGTGCCAGCAGCTTACCCCTGAGCAATGAGCAGTTCTTC. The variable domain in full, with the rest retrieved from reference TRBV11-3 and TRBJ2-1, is EAGVVQSPRYKIIEKKQPVAFWCNPISGHNTLYWYLQNLGQGPELLIRYENEEAVDDSQLPKDRFSAERLKGVDSTLKIQPAELGDSAVYLCASSLPLSNEQFFGPGTRLTVL.

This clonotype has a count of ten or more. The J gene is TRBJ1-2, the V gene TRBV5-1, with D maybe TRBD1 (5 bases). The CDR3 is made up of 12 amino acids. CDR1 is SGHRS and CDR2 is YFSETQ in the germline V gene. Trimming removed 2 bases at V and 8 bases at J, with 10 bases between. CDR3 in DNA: TGCGCCAGCAGCTTTACGGGGGACGGCTACACCTTC. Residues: CASSFTGDGYTF.

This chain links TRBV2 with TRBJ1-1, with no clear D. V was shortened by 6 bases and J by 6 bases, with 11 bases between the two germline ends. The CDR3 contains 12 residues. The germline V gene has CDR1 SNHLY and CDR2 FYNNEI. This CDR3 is CASRDPRAEAFF. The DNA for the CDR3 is TGTGCCAGCAGGGACCCGAGGGCTGAAGCTTTCTTT.

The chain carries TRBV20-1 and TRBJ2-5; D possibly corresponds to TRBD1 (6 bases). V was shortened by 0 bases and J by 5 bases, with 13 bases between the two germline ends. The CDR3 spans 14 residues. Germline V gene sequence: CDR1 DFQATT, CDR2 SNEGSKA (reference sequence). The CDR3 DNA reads TGCAGTGCTAGAGATGGCCAGGGGACGGAGACCCAGTACTTC. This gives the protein CSARDGQGTETQYF.

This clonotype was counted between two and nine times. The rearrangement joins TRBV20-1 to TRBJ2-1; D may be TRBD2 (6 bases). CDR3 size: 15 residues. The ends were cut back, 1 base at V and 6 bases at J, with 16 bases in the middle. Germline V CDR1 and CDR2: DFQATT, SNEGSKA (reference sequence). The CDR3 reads CSARGLAPQGNEQFF. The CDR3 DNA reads TGCAGTGCTAGAGGTCTAGCGCCCCAGGGCAATGAGCAGTTCTTC.

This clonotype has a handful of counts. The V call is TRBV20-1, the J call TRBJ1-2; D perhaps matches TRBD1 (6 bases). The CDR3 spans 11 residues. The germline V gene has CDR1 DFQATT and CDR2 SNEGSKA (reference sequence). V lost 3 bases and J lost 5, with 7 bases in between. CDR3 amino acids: CSARGAYGYTF. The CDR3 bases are TGCAGTGCTAGGGGGGCTTATGGCTACACCTTC.

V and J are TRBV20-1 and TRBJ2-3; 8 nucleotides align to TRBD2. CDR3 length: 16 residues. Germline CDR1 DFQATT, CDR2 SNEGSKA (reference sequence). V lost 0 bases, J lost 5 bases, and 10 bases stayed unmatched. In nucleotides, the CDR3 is TGCAGTGCTAGAGATCCTGTCGGGAGGGAGAGAGATACGCAGTATTTT. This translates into CSARDPVGRERDTQYF.

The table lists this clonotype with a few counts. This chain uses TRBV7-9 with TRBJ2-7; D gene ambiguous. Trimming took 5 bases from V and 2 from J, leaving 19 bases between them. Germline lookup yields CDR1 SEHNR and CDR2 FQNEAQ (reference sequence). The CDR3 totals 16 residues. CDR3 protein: CASSPTDSTPTYEQYF. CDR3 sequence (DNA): TGTGCCAGCAGCCCAACTGACTCTACCCCCACCTACGAGCAGTACTTC.